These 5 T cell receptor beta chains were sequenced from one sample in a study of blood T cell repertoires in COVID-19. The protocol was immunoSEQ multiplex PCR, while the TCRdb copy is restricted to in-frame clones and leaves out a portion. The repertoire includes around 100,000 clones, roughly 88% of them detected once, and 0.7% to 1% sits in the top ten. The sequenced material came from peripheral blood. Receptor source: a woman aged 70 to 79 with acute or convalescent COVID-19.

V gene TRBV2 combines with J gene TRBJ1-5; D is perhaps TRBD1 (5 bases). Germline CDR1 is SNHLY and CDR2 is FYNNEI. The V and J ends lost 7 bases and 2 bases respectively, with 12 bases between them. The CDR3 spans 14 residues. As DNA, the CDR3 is TGTGCCAGCAACAAGGGGCAGGGCAATCAGCCCCAGCATTTT. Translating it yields CASNKGQGNQPQHF.

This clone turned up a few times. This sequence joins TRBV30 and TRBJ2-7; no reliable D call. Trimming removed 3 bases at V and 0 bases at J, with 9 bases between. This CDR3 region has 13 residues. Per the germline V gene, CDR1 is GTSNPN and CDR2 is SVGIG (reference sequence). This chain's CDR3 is CAWRKTGSYEQYF. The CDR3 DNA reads TGTGCCTGGAGAAAAACGGGCTCCTACGAGCAGTACTTC.

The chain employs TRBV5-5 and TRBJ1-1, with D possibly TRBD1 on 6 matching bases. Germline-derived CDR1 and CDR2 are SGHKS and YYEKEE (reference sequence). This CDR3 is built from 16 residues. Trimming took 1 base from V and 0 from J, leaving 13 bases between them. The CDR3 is CASSLTRGSMNTEAFF. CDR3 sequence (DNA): TGTGCCAGCAGCTTGACGAGGGGGTCCATGAACACTGAAGCTTTCTTT. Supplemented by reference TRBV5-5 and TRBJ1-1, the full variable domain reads DAGVTQSPTHLIKTRGQQVTLRCSPISGHKSVSWYQQVLGQGPQFIFQYYEKEERGRGNFPDRFSARQFPNYSSELNVNALLLGDSALYLCASSLTRGSMNTEAFFGQGTRLTVV.

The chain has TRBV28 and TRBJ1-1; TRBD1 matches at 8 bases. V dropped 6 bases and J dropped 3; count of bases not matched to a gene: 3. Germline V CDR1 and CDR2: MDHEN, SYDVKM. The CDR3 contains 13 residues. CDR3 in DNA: TGTGCCAGCAGACAACAGGGGGACACTGAAGCTTTCTTT. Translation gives CASRQQGDTEAFF.

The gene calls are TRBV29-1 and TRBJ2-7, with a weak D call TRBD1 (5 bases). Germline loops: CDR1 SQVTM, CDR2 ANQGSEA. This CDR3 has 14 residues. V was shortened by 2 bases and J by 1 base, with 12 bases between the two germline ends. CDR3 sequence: CSVETGSGSYEQYF. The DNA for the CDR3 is TGCAGCGTTGAAACAGGATCCGGATCCTACGAGCAGTACTTC.